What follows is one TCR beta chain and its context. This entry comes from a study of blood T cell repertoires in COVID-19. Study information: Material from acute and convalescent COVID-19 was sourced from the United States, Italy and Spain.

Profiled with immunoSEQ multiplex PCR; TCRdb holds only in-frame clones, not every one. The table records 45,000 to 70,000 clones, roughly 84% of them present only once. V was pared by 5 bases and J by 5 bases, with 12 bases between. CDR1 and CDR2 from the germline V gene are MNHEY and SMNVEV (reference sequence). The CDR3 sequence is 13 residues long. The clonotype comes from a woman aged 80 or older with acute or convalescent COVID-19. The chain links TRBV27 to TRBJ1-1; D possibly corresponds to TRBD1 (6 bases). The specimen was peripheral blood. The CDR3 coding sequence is TGTGCCAGCAGTCTGGACAGATTTACTGAAGCTTTCTTT. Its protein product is CASSLDRFTEAFF.